The clone carrying this T cell receptor (beta chain) was seen a handful of times. The sample comes from a study of blood T cell repertoires in COVID-19. Study context: Samples representing acute and convalescent COVID-19 were sourced from the United States, Italy and Spain. PBMCs, B-cell-depleted T cells, or T cells provided the cDNA or gDNA that made up the material.

As originally analysed: Amplification of reference gene primers provided the estimated nucleated cell counts. TCRdb keeps only in-frame clones here, not all; method: immunoSEQ multiplex PCR. The DNA gave D and trimming, while V, J and clone size come from that table. The sample comprises 140,000 to 150,000 clones, more than 65% of which are singletons, and roughly a tenth rests with the top ten. The CDR3 covers 15 residues. Trimming took 2 bases from V and 8 from J; bases not matched to a gene: 10. CDR1 and CDR2 from the germline V gene are ENHRY and SYGVKD. This TCR derives from a man in his 60s with active or convalescent COVID-19. The genes are TRBV10-3 and TRBJ1-2; 8 bases are a match to TRBD1. The sample consisted of peripheral blood. CDR3: CAISEDQGALRGYTF. CDR3 DNA sequence: TGTGCCATCAGTGAGGACCAGGGGGCTCTAAGGGGCTACACCTTC.